This record covers a single T cell receptor beta chain. The sample comes from a study of blood T cell repertoires in COVID-19. Everyone who took part was about 18 to 90 years old, and they came from 24 US areas. The length of the CDR3 is 14 residues. V dropped 4 bases and J dropped 7; count of bases not matched to a gene: 10. Germline V lookup: CDR1 GTSNPN, CDR2 SVGIG (reference sequence). Clones were sequenced by immunoSEQ multiplex PCR, and TCRdb holds only the in-frame ones, with some missing. The sample has more than 400,000 clones, about nine tenths seen once. Input material: PBMCs or T cells enriched from blood (not recorded which). The rearrangement joins TRBV30 to TRBJ1-5; 7 positions agree with TRBD1. This TCR was sampled from a young woman who had recovered from COVID-19. CDR3 sequence: CAWTPDRRGQPQHF. The CDR3 coding sequence is TGTGCCTGGACCCCGGACAGGAGAGGCCAGCCCCAGCATTTT.